Listed below are T cell receptor beta chains from one sample, sequenced in a study of blood T cell repertoires in COVID-19. Profiled with immunoSEQ multiplex PCR; TCRdb holds only in-frame clones, not every one. The data contain around 250,000 clones, almost 85% of them singletons. Specimen: PBMCs or T cells enriched from blood (not recorded which). These receptors were obtained from a man aged 35 to 55 who had recovered from COVID-19. The CDR3 runs from the conserved cysteine through the conserved F or W. Each record gives: clone size, J gene, V gene, D gene, CDR3 protein, CDR3 DNA. The D gene is left open where the match is weak. The size of a clone is reported for some rows only, either as once, few or many, or as a class for expanded clones.

abundance: NA
j_gene: TRBJ1-5
v_gene: TRBV7-2
d_gene: TRBD1
CDR3aa: CASSPLQGAGTQPQHF
CDR3nt: TGTGCCAGCAGCCCACTACAGGGGGCAGGGACTCAGCCCCAGCATTTT

abundance: NA
j_gene: TRBJ1-3
v_gene: TRBV7-2
d_gene: NA
CDR3aa: CASSTDRLSGNTIYF
CDR3nt: TGTGCCAGCAGCACGGACAGACTCTCTGGAAACACCATATATTTT

abundance: NA
j_gene: TRBJ2-1
v_gene: TRBV4-1
d_gene: TRBD2
CDR3aa: CASRASGRSLYNEQFF
CDR3nt: TGCGCCAGCAGAGCAAGCGGGAGATCCCTCTACAATGAGCAGTTCTTC

abundance: NA
j_gene: TRBJ1-2
v_gene: TRBV2
d_gene: NA
CDR3aa: CASGAGQFSYTF
CDR3nt: TGTGCCAGCGGGGCCGGCCAGTTTAGCTACACCTTC

abundance: NA
j_gene: TRBJ2-7
v_gene: TRBV6-5
d_gene: NA
CDR3aa: CASSYAAGVVYEQYF
CDR3nt: TGTGCCAGCAGTTACGCCGCCGGGGTAGTCTACGAGCAGTACTTC

abundance: NA
j_gene: TRBJ1-3
v_gene: TRBV5-4
d_gene: NA
CDR3aa: CASSLDSLSGNTIYF
CDR3nt: TGTGCCAGCAGCTTGGATTCTCTTTCTGGAAACACCATATATTTT

abundance: once
j_gene: TRBJ2-5
v_gene: TRBV7-9
d_gene: TRBD1
CDR3aa: CASSTSQGVETQYF
CDR3nt: TGTGCCAGCAGCACCAGCCAGGGGGTAGAGACCCAGTACTTC

abundance: NA
j_gene: TRBJ2-3
v_gene: TRBV14
d_gene: NA
CDR3aa: CASSQQRVGVADTQYF
CDR3nt: TGTGCCAGCAGCCAACAGCGGGTGGGAGTGGCAGATACGCAGTATTTT

abundance: NA
j_gene: TRBJ1-3
v_gene: TRBV7-3
d_gene: NA
CDR3aa: CASSLRRGETDTIYF
CDR3nt: TGTGCCAGCAGCTTAAGGAGGGGAGAAACGGACACCATATATTTT

abundance: many
j_gene: TRBJ2-1
v_gene: TRBV5-8
d_gene: TRBD1
CDR3aa: CASSWDSNYNEQFF
CDR3nt: TGTGCCAGCAGCTGGGACAGCAACTACAATGAGCAGTTCTTC

abundance: NA
j_gene: TRBJ1-1
v_gene: TRBV7-2
d_gene: NA
CDR3aa: CASSFWGGLETEAFF
CDR3nt: TGTGCCAGCAGCTTCTGGGGGGGCTTGGAGACTGAAGCTTTCTTT

abundance: NA
j_gene: TRBJ2-7
v_gene: TRBV5-1
d_gene: TRBD2
CDR3aa: CASSLLAGVAYEQYF
CDR3nt: TGCGCCAGCAGCCTCCTAGCGGGAGTGGCCTACGAGCAGTACTTC